The T cell receptor (beta chain) under discussion was sequenced for a study of shared clonotypes between healthy human individuals. This clone was counted a single time. CDR3 length: 12 amino acids. With V trimmed by 10 bases and J by 8 bases, 5 bases remained unmatched. The V gene's germline CDR1 is ENHRY and CDR2 SYGVKD. Here immunoSEQ multiplex PCR was the method, and the copy in TCRdb shows in-frame clones only, minus some. In the table there are around 2,000,000 clones, approximately 95% of which are singletons. V gene TRBV10-3 combines with J gene TRBJ2-1; TRBD2 aligns across 10 bases. The sequencing input was naive CD4+ T cells sorted from blood. The subset here: CD45RA+ positively selected. This receptor was obtained from a man aged 18 to 29 in good health. DNA for the CDR3: TGTGCCACCTGGACTAGCGGTTATGAGCAGTTCTTC. Protein product: CATWTSGYEQFF.